A selection of T cell receptor beta chains follows, all from one sample in a study of blood T cell repertoires in COVID-19. Produced via immunoSEQ multiplex PCR; TCRdb's table is partial and in-frame only. The table includes around 270,000 clones, 88% detected once. Sequences were obtained from peripheral blood. These receptor sequences come from a man in his 60s who had recovered from COVID-19. Both conserved end residues are part of each CDR3. Fields, in order: J gene, V gene, clone size, D gene, CDR3 protein, CDR3 DNA. D genes are given only for firm matches. Size values are once, few and many counts, or a class for expanded clones, and some rows have none.

>TRBJ2-7|TRBV5-5|NA|TRBD2
CASSRLPSGRESYEQYF
TGTGCCAGCAGCCGCTTGCCCTCCGGGAGGGAGTCCTACGAGCAGTACTTC
>TRBJ2-7|TRBV11-1|NA|NA
CASSFGAGREQYF
TGTGCCAGCAGCTTTGGAGCAGGGCGGGAGCAGTACTTC
>TRBJ2-3|TRBV14|NA|NA
CASSQAPRGRTDTQYF
TGTGCCAGCAGCCAAGCACCGCGCGGCCGCACAGATACGCAGTATTTT
>TRBJ2-3|TRBV9|NA|TRBD2
CASSEHVAGGSDTQYF
TGTGCCAGCAGCGAACATGTAGCGGGGGGGTCGGATACGCAGTATTTT
>TRBJ2-7|TRBV4-2|NA|NA
CASSLFAEYEQYF
TGTGCCAGCAGCCTCTTCGCGGAATACGAGCAGTACTTC
>TRBJ2-3|TRBV15|NA|TRBD2
CATSRPRGDTDTQYF
TGTGCCACCAGCAGGCCGCGGGGGGACACAGATACGCAGTATTTT
>TRBJ1-1|TRBV19|once|TRBD1
CASSMKGQGVKNTEAFF
TGTGCCAGTAGTATGAAGGGACAGGGGGTTAAAAACACTGAAGCTTTCTTT
>TRBJ2-3|TRBV14|NA|NA
CASSQDRGGTDTQYF
TGTGCCAGCAGCCAAGACAGGGGTGGCACAGATACGCAGTATTTT
>TRBJ1-3|TRBV4-2|NA|NA
CASSQEHTFSGNTIYF
TGTGCCAGCAGCCAAGAACACACCTTCTCTGGAAACACCATATATTTT
>TRBJ1-5|TRBV2|NA|TRBD1
CASSEKGQKQPQHF
TGTGCCAGCAGTGAAAAGGGACAGAAACAGCCCCAGCATTTT
>TRBJ1-3|TRBV18|NA|NA
CASSPQSTGTGNTIYF
TGTGCCAGCTCACCACAGTCGACAGGTACTGGAAACACCATATATTTT
>TRBJ2-7|TRBV29-1|NA|TRBD1
CSVVSGQGAEQYF
TGCAGCGTTGTCTCGGGACAGGGAGCCGAGCAGTACTTC
>TRBJ1-1|TRBV9|NA|NA
CASTSDRYVFF
TGTGCCAGCACCAGCGACCGGTATGTGTTCTTT
>TRBJ2-7|TRBV3-1/TRBV3-2|NA|TRBD1
CASSRDRGGYEQYF
TGTGCCAGCAGCCGGGACAGGGGAGGCTACGAGCAGTACTTC
>TRBJ2-1|TRBV14|NA|TRBD1
CASSQFRTGVNNEQFF
TGTGCCAGCAGCCAATTCAGGACAGGGGTCAACAATGAGCAGTTCTTC
>TRBJ2-7|TRBV18|few|NA
CASSQAASTKTYEQYF
TGTGCCAGCTCACAGGCGGCGTCAACCAAAACCTACGAGCAGTACTTC
>TRBJ2-3|TRBV7-3|NA|NA
CASSPLGGPPDTQYF
TGTGCCAGCAGCCCGCTCGGGGGGCCCCCAGATACGCAGTATTTT